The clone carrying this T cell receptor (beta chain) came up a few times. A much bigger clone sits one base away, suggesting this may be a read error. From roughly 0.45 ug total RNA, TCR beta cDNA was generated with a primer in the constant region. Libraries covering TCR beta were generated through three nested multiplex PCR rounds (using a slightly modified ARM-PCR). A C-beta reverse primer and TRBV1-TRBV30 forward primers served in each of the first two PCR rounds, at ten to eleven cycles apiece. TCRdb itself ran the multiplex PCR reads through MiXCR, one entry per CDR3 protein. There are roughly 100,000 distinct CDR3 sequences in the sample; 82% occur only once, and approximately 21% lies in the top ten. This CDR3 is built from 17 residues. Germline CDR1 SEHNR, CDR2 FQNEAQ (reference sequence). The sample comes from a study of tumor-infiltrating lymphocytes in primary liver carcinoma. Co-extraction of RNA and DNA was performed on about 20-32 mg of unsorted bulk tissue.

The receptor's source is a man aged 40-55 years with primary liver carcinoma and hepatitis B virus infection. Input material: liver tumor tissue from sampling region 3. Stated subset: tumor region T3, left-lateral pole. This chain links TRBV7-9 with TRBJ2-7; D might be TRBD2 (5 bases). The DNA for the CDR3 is TGTACCAGCAGCTTAGGAACCCCCGGGAAACCACCCTACGAGCAGTACTTC. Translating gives CTSSLGTPGKPPYEQYF.